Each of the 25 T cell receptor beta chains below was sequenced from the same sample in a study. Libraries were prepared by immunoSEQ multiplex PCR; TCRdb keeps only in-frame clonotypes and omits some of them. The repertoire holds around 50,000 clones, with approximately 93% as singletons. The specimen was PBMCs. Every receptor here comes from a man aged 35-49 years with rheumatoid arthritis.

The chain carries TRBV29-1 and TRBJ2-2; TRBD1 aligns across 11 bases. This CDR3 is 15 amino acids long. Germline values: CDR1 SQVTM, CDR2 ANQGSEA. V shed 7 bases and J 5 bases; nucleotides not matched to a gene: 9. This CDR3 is CSALLGTGGTGELFF. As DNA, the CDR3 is TGCAGCGCCCTCCTAGGGACAGGGGGGACCGGGGAGCTGTTTTTT.

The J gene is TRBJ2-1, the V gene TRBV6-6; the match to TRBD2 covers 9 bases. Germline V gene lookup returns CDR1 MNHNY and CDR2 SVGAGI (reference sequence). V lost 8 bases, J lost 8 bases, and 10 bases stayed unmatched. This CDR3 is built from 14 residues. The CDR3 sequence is CASGRGTSIDEQFF. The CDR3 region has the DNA TGTGCCAGCGGAAGGGGGACTAGCATCGATGAGCAGTTCTTC.

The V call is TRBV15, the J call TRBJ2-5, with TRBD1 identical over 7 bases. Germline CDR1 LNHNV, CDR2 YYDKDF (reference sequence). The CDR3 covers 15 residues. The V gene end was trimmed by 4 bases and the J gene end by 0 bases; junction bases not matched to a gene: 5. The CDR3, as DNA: TGTGCCACCAGCACCTTGACAGGGAACCAAGAGACCCAGTACTTC. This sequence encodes CATSTLTGNQETQYF.

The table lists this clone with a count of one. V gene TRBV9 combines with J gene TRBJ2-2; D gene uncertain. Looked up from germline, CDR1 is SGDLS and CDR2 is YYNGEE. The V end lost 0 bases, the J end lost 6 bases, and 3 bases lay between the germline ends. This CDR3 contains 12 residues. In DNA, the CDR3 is TGTGCCAGCAGCGTAGATCCCGGGGAGCTGTTTTTT. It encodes CASSVDPGELFF. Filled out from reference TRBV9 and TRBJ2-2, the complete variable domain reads DSGVTQTPKHLITATGQRVTLRCSPRSGDLSVYWYQQSLDQGLQFLIQYYNGEERAKGNILERFSAQQFPDLHSELNLSSLELGDSALYFCASSVDPGELFFGEGSRLTVL.

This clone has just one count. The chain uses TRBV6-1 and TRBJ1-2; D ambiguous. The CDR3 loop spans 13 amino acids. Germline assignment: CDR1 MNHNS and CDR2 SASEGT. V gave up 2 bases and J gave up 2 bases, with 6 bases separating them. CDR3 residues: CASSENGNYGYTF. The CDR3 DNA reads TGTGCCAGCAGTGAAAACGGGAACTATGGCTACACCTTC.

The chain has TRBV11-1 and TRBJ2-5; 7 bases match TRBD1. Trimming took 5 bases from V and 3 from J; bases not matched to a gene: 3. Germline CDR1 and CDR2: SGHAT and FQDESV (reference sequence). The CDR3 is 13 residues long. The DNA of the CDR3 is TGTGCCAGCAGCGCCGGGACAGAAGAGACCCAGTACTTC. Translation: CASSAGTEETQYF.

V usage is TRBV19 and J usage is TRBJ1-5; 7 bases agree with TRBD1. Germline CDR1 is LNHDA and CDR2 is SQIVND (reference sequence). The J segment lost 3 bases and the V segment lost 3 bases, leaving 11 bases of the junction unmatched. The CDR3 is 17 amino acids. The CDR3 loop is CASSILGTEHHNQPQHF. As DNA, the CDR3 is TGTGCCAGTAGTATCCTTGGGACAGAGCATCACAATCAGCCCCAGCATTTT.

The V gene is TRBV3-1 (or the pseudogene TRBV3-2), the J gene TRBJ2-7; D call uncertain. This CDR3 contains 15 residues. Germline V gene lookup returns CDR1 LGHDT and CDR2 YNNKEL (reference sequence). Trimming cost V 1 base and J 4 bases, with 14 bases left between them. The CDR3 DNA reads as TGTGCCAGCAGCCAAGGGGTGGAGATCAGTTACGAGCAGTACTTC. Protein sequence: CASSQGVEISYEQYF.

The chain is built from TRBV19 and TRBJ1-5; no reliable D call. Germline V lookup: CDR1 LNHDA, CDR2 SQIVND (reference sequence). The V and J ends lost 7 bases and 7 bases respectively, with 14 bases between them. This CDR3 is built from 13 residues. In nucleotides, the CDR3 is TGTGCCAGTACCCCCACGGGCGGCCAGCCCCAGCATTTT. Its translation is CASTPTGGQPQHF.

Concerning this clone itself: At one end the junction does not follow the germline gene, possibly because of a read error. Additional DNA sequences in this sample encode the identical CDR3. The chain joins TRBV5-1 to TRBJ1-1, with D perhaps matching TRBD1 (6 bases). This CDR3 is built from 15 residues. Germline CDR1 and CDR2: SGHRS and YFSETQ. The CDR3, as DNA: TGCGCCAGCAGCCGGTCGGCGCAGGGGAACACTGAGGCTTTCTTT. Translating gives CASSRSAQGNTEAFF.

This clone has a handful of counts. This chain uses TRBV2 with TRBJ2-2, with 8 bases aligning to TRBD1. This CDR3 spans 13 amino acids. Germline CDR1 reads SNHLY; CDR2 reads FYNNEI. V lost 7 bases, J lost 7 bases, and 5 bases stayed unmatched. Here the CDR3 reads CASTPQGVGELFF. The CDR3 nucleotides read TGTGCCAGCACCCCACAGGGGGTCGGGGAGCTGTTTTTT. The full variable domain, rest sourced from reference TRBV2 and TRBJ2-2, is EPEVTQTPSHQVTQMGQEVILRCVPISNHLYFYWYRQILGQKVEFLVSFYNNEISEKSEIFDDQFSVERPDGSNFTLKIRSTKLEDSAMYFCASTPQGVGELFFGEGSRLTVL.

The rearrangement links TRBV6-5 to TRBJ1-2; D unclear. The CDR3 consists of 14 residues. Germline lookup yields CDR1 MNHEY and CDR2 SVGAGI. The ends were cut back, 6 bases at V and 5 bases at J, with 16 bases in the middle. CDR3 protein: CASSQSRMGYGYTF. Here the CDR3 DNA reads TGTGCCAGCAGCCAAAGCAGAATGGGGTATGGCTACACCTTC.

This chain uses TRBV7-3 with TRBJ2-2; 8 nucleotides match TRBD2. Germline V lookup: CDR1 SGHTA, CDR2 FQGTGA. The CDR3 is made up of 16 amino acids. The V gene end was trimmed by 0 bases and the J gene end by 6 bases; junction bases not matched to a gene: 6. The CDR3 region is CASSLTPGLVPGELFF. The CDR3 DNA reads TGTGCCAGCAGCTTAACACCGGGACTAGTACCCGGGGAGCTGTTTTTT.

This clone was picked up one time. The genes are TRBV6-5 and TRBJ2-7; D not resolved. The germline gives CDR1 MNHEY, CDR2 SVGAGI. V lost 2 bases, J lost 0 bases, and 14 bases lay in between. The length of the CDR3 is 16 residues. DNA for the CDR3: TGTGCCAGCAGTTACGGCCCGGGCCGGAGCTCCTACGAGCAGTACTTC. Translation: CASSYGPGRSSYEQYF.

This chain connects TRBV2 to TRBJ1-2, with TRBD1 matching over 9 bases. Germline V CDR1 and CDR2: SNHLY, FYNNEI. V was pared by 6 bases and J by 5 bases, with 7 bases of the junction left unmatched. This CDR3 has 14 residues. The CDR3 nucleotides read TGTGCCAGCAGGATACAGGGGGCGAGTTATGGCTACACCTTC. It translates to CASRIQGASYGYTF.

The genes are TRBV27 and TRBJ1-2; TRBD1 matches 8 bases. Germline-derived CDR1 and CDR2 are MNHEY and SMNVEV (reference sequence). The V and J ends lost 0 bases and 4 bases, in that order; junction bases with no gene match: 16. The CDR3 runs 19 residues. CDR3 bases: TGTGCCAGCAGTTTATCGGGCCTACGGACAGGGCCTCCCCTCTATGGCTACACCTTC. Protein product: CASSLSGLRTGPPLYGYTF.

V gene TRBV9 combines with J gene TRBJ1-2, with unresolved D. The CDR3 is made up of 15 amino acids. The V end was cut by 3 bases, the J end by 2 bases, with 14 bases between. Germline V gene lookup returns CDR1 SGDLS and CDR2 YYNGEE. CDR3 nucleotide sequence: TGTGCCAGCAGCGAAACTTCGACGGAGAACTATGGCTACACCTTC. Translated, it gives CASSETSTENYGYTF.

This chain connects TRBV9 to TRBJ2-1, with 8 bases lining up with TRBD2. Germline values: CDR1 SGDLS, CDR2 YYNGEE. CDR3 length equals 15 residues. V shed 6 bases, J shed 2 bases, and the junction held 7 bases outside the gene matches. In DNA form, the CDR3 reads TGTGCCAGCACCCTCATAGCGGGACCCTACAATGAGCAGTTCTTC. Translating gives CASTLIAGPYNEQFF.

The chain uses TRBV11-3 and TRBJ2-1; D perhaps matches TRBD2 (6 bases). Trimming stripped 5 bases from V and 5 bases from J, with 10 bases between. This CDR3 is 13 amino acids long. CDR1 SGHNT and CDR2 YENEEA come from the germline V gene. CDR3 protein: CASSPGSHNEQFF. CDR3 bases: TGTGCCAGCAGCCCCGGGAGCCACAATGAGCAGTTCTTC.

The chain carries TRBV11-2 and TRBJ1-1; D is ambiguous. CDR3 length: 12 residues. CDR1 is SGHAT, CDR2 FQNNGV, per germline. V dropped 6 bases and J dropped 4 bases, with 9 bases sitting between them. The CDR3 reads CASRRTGTEAFF. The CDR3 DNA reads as TGTGCCAGCAGACGAACGGGCACTGAAGCTTTCTTT.

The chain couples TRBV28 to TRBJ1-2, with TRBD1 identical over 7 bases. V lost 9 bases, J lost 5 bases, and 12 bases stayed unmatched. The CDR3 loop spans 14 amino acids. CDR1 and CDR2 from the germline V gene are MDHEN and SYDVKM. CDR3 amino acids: CASSERDSDYGYTF. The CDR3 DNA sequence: TGTGCCAGTAGTGAAAGGGACAGCGATTATGGCTACACCTTC.

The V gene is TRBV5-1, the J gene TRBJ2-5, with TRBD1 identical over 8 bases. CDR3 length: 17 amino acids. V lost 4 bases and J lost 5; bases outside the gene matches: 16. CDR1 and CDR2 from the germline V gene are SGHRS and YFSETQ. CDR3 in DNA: TGCGCCAGCAGCATCCTAACAGCGTCAGGGGGCGGGGAGACCCAGTACTTC. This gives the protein CASSILTASGGGETQYF.

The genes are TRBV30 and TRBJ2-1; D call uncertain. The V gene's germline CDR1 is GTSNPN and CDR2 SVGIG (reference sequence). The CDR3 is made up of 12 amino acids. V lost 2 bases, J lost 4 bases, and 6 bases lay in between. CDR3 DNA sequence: TGTGCCTGGAGTTTGGCGTACAATGAGCAGTTCTTC. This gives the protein CAWSLAYNEQFF.

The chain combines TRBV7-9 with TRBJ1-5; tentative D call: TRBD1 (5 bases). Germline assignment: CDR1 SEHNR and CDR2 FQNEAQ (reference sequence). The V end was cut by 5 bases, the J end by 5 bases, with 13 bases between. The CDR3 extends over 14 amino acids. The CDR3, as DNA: TGTGCCAGCAGCCCTTGGGGGGTCGATCAGCCCCAGCATTTT. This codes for CASSPWGVDQPQHF.

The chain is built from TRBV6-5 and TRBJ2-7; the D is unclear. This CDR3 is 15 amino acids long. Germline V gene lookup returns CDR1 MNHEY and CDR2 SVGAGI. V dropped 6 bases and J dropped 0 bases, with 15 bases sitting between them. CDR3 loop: CASRLTALTSYEQYF. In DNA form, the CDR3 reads TGTGCCAGCAGGTTAACAGCTCTTACCTCCTACGAGCAGTACTTC.